The 27 T cell receptor beta chains below come from one sample, sequenced in a study of shared clonotypes between healthy human individuals. Only in-frame clones appear in the TCRdb table, and some are missing; sequencing was by immunoSEQ multiplex PCR. The sample lists a few hundred thousand clones, roughly 97% occurring once. The sequenced sample consisted of naive CD4+ T cells sorted from blood. Subset in this sample: CD45RA+ positively selected. Receptors originate from a woman in her twenties or thirties in good health.

The V gene is TRBV11-2, the J gene TRBJ1-1, with D possibly matching TRBD1 (5 bases). The CDR3 is 11 residues long. V was cut by 6 bases and J by 6 bases, with 8 bases left in between. The germline V gene encodes CDR1 SGHAT and CDR2 FQNNGV. CDR3 region: CASSRGAEAFF. CDR3 in DNA: TGTGCCAGCAGTCGGGGCGCTGAAGCTTTCTTT.

The gene calls are TRBV28 and TRBJ1-2, with D possibly matching TRBD1 (6 bases). The CDR3 covers 13 residues. V lost 6 bases to trimming and J lost 8 bases, with 16 bases between them. Germline CDR1 and CDR2: MDHEN and SYDVKM. The CDR3 region is CASRSGTGPGYTF. As DNA, the CDR3 is TGTGCCAGCAGGTCGGGCACAGGGCCCGGCTACACCTTC.

The rearrangement uses TRBV30 and TRBJ2-7; a possible D gene is TRBD1 (6 bases). Trimming stripped 1 base from V and 6 bases from J, with 25 bases between. The V gene's germline CDR1 is GTSNPN and CDR2 SVGIG (reference sequence). The CDR3 is 17 residues long. CDR3 nucleotides: TGTGCCTGGAGTGCTCCACACGGGACACCCTGGGGTTCCGAGCAGTACTTC. Amino acids: CAWSAPHGTPWGSEQYF.

This clone has just one count. V and J are TRBV11-3 and TRBJ2-1; TRBD1 aligns across 10 bases. Germline values: CDR1 SGHNT, CDR2 YENEEA. The ends lost 5 bases at V and 6 bases at J; junction bases unmatched: 7. CDR3 length: 15 residues. The DNA of the CDR3 is TGTGCCAGCAGCCCCGGGACAGGGGCTTCCAATGAGCAGTTCTTC. Protein product: CASSPGTGASNEQFF.

This rearrangement joins TRBV2 to TRBJ2-3, with D possibly being TRBD1 (5 bases). Trimming cost V 2 bases and J 4 bases, with 13 bases left between them. This CDR3 has 15 amino acids. Germline values: CDR1 SNHLY, CDR2 FYNNEI. CDR3 protein: CASSENPGPPDTQYF. In nucleotides, the CDR3 is TGTGCCAGCAGTGAAAACCCAGGGCCACCAGATACGCAGTATTTT.

In its sample, this clone was seen once. The V call is TRBV4-1, the J call TRBJ2-7, with D maybe TRBD1 (5 bases). Trimming removed 1 base at V and 6 bases at J, with 10 bases between. Germline V CDR1 and CDR2: MGHRA, YSYEKL. The CDR3 has 13 amino acids. The CDR3 DNA follows: TGCGCCAGCAGCCAAGCCGCAGGGTTCGAGCAGTACTTC. Translated: CASSQAAGFEQYF.

Here the CDR3 reads CASRPDNGRGEQYF. The CDR3 region has the DNA TGTGCCAGCAGACCCGACAATGGTAGAGGCGAGCAGTACTTC. The chain is built from TRBV6-5 and TRBJ2-7; no firm D call. Germline lookup yields CDR1 MNHEY and CDR2 SVGAGI. This CDR3 contains 14 residues. V was pared by 6 bases and J by 6 bases, with 18 bases between.

On this clone: The junction differs from germline at one of its ends, possibly a read error. The chain uses TRBV7-9 and TRBJ2-3, with TRBD2 matching over 10 bases. This CDR3 has 17 residues. Germline loops: CDR1 SEHNR, CDR2 FQNEAQ (reference sequence). CDR3 region: CASSLAGVGGSTDTQYF. The CDR3 nucleotides read TGTGCCAGCAGCCTAGCGGGAGTTGGGGGTAGCACAGATACGCAGTATTTT.

The chain has TRBV5-1 and TRBJ2-1; D perhaps matches TRBD1 (7 bases). V shed 0 bases and J shed 8 bases, with 15 bases lying between them. This CDR3 has 15 amino acids. Looked up from germline, CDR1 is SGHRS and CDR2 is YFSETQ. In DNA form, the CDR3 reads TGCGCCAGCAGCTTGGCGCAGGGGGGTCTCCATGAGCAGTTCTTC. The encoded protein is CASSLAQGGLHEQFF.

The chain is built from TRBV18 and TRBJ1-1; D is possibly TRBD1 (6 bases). The germline V gene has CDR1 KGHSH and CDR2 LQKENI. V lost 2 bases and J lost 5, with 12 bases in between. The CDR3 length is 14 residues. In nucleotides, the CDR3 is TGTGCCAGCTCACCAAGCGGGGGCTGGACTGAAGCTTTCTTT. Encoded protein: CASSPSGGWTEAFF. The full variable domain, its missing parts supplied by reference TRBV18 and TRBJ1-1, is NAGVMQNPRHLVRRRGQEARLRCSPMKGHSHVYWYRQLPEEGLKFMVYLQKENIIDESGMPKERFSAEFPKEGPSILRIQQVVRGDSAAYFCASSPSGGWTEAFFGQGTRLTVV.

This chain links TRBV2 with TRBJ2-7, with D tentatively TRBD1 or TRBD2 (5 bases each). V lost 8 bases, J lost 1 base, and 18 bases lay in between. Looked up from germline, CDR1 is SNHLY and CDR2 is FYNNEI. CDR3 length equals 15 residues. Written as DNA, the CDR3 is TGTGCCAGCGGGGACCCGGGACCGACTTCCTACGAGCAGTACTTC. Encoded protein: CASGDPGPTSYEQYF.

V usage is TRBV5-1 and J usage is TRBJ2-6; D not resolved. CDR1 SGHRS and CDR2 YFSETQ come from the germline V gene. V was pared by 6 bases and J by 0 bases, with 1 base between. The CDR3 has 12 residues. The CDR3 spells CASNSGANVLTF. The CDR3 DNA is TGCGCCAGCAACTCTGGGGCCAACGTCCTGACTTTC.

A few counts support this clone. The chain has TRBV9 and TRBJ2-1; 12 bases align to TRBD2. The CDR3 has 16 amino acids. The germline CDR1 and CDR2 sequences are SGDLS and YYNGEE. The trim removed 1 base at V and 8 bases at J, leaving 7 bases unmatched. CDR3 region: CASSVSSSGRADEQFF. Here the CDR3 DNA reads TGTGCCAGCAGCGTATCCTCTAGCGGGAGGGCCGATGAGCAGTTCTTC.

The CDR3 reads CASELTSGAYNEQFF. CDR3 coding DNA: TGTGCCAGCGAACTGACTAGCGGAGCCTACAATGAGCAGTTCTTC. The chain recombines TRBV6-5 with TRBJ2-1; 9 nucleotides match TRBD2. This CDR3 is 15 amino acids long. CDR1 MNHEY and CDR2 SVGAGI come from the germline V gene. J gave up 2 bases and V 8 bases, and 7 bases lay outside the gene matches.

The rearrangement uses TRBV6-4 and TRBJ2-3, with D uncertain. The CDR3 runs to 13 residues. Germline loops: CDR1 MRHNA, CDR2 SNTAGT. V was pared by 4 bases and J by 1 base, with 6 bases between. The CDR3 here is CASSGGRTDTQYF. The DNA of the CDR3 is TGTGCCAGCAGTGGAGGCCGCACAGATACGCAGTATTTT.

The V and J genes are TRBV5-4 and TRBJ2-3; TRBD1 matches at 11 bases. Looked up from germline, CDR1 is SGHNT and CDR2 is YYREEE (reference sequence). With 4 bases clipped from V and 4 bases from J, the junction kept 2 bases outside the gene matches. CDR3 length: 14 residues. The CDR3 region is CASSTDRGPDTQYF. The CDR3, as DNA: TGTGCCAGCAGCACGGACAGGGGGCCAGATACGCAGTATTTT.

The V gene is TRBV6-5, the J gene TRBJ1-1; TRBD1 agrees at 7 bases. With 4 bases clipped from V and 1 base from J, the junction kept 6 bases outside the gene matches. The germline CDR1 and CDR2 sequences are MNHEY and SVGAGI. This CDR3 is 15 amino acids long. The CDR3 spells CASSLRGHRNTEAFF. The CDR3 nucleotides read TGTGCCAGCAGTTTAAGGGGGCATAGGAACACTGAAGCTTTCTTT.

This chain joins TRBV5-4 and TRBJ2-7; the D is unclear. V was clipped by 0 bases and J by 0 bases, with 10 bases between them. CDR1 and CDR2 from the germline V gene are SGHNT and YYREEE (reference sequence). The CDR3 is 15 amino acids. The DNA for the CDR3 is TGTGCCAGCAGCTTGGCCCGGACGGACTCCTACGAGCAGTACTTC. Encoded protein: CASSLARTDSYEQYF.

A word on this clone: Germline is not matched at one junction end, which may reflect a read error. This chain links TRBV25-1 with TRBJ2-5, with 9 bases aligning to TRBD2. This CDR3 contains 14 residues. The V gene's germline CDR1 is MGHDK and CDR2 SYGVNS. CDR3 residues: CAGSASGISETQYF. DNA for the CDR3: TGTGCCGGCAGTGCTAGCGGGATTTCGGAGACCCAGTACTTC.

This clone was seen only once. The rearrangement links TRBV6-6 to TRBJ2-2; D might be TRBD1 (6 bases). Trimming pared 8 bases from V and 7 bases from J, leaving 14 bases between. The CDR3 is made up of 13 amino acids. CDR1 is MNHNY, CDR2 SVGAGI, per germline (reference sequence). The CDR3 sequence: CASQPTTGGELFF. The CDR3 nucleotides are TGTGCCAGCCAACCGACGACAGGCGGGGAGCTGTTTTTT.

CDR3 sequence: CASSRTAQRPQHF. Here the CDR3 DNA reads TGTGCCAGCAGCCGGACCGCCCAACGGCCCCAGCATTTT. J is TRBJ1-5 and V is TRBV6-5; D ambiguous. Germline V gene data show CDR1 as MNHEY and CDR2 as SVGAGI. This CDR3 spans 13 amino acids. V lost 6 bases and J 9 bases, leaving 15 bases between the germline ends.

The V gene is TRBV7-7, the J gene TRBJ2-1; D is ambiguous. The CDR3 runs 15 residues. Looked up from germline, CDR1 is SSHAT and CDR2 is FNYEAQ (reference sequence). With 1 base removed from V and 3 bases from J, the gap between germline ends came to 10 bases. CDR3: CASSLVPVGYNEQFF. CDR3 DNA sequence: TGTGCCAGCAGCTTAGTTCCAGTGGGCTACAATGAGCAGTTCTTC.

CDR3: CASRPHRKLGEKLFF. CDR3 in DNA: TGTGCCAGCAGACCCCACAGGAAATTGGGTGAAAAACTGTTTTTT. V is TRBV6-5 and J is TRBJ1-4; D is perhaps TRBD1 (5 bases). Per the germline V gene, CDR1 is MNHEY and CDR2 is SVGAGI. This CDR3 is 15 amino acids long. The germline V and J ends were trimmed by 6 bases and 7 bases, with 18 bases remaining between them.

Only one count was recorded for this clone. The chain has TRBV9 and TRBJ1-6; D is perhaps TRBD1 (5 bases). The CDR3 has 16 amino acids. V gave up 2 bases and J gave up 3 bases, with 12 bases separating them. In germline, CDR1 is SGDLS, CDR2 YYNGEE. Here the CDR3 DNA reads TGTGCCAGCAGCGTCGGGCAGGGAGGCTATAATTCACCCCTCCACTTT. Translated: CASSVGQGGYNSPLHF.

The gene calls are TRBV2 and TRBJ1-6; D is unresolved. V was clipped by 8 bases and J by 0 bases, with 23 bases between them. Germline CDR1 is SNHLY and CDR2 is FYNNEI. CDR3 length: 19 amino acids. CDR3 in DNA: TGTGCCAGCGGGCGCCGGAGACTAAATCCAAGCTCCTATAATTCACCCCTCCACTTT. Protein sequence: CASGRRRLNPSSYNSPLHF.

This rearrangement joins TRBV18 to TRBJ2-2; maybe TRBD2 (6 bases). In germline, CDR1 is KGHSH, CDR2 LQKENI. The CDR3 spans 13 residues. V lost 4 bases and J lost 4, with 7 bases in between. DNA of the CDR3: TGTGCCAGCTCACAGACTAGCACCGGGGAGCTGTTTTTT. This codes for CASSQTSTGELFF.

CDR3 DNA: TGTGCCAGCAGCTTAGCCGGGACAGGGTTCGAGCAGTACTTC. This translates into CASSLAGTGFEQYF. The genes are TRBV7-9 and TRBJ2-7, with 9 bases aligning to TRBD1. The V segment lost 0 bases and the J segment 6 bases; nucleotides outside the gene matches: 3. Looked up from germline, CDR1 is SEHNR and CDR2 is FQNEAQ (reference sequence). The CDR3 has 14 residues.